These T cell receptor beta chains were read from a single sample in a study of blood T cell repertoires in COVID-19. TCRdb's copy holds only in-frame clones and misses some; the assay was immunoSEQ multiplex PCR. Of about 58,000 clones listed, more than 75% are singletons. Sequenced: peripheral blood. These receptors were collected from a man aged 35-49 years with active COVID-19. The CDR3 runs from the conserved cysteine through the conserved F or W. The D gene is left open where the match is weak.

>NA|TRBV12-3/TRBV12-4|TRBJ1-1
TGTGCCAGCAGTTTAGGAGGGAACACTGAAGCTTTCTTT
CASSLGGNTEAFF
>TRBD1|TRBV19|TRBJ2-5
TGTGCCAGTAGTCCAGGGGGAGAGACCCAGTACTTC
CASSPGGETQYF
>TRBD1|TRBV19|TRBJ1-1
TGTGCCAGTAGTATCTCCGGGACAGGGCGAACTGAAGCTTTCTTT
CASSISGTGRTEAFF
>NA|TRBV29-1|TRBJ2-1
TGCAGCGTTGAAGGGATCGGGAGTTCCTACAATGAGCAGTTCTTC
CSVEGIGSSYNEQFF
>NA|TRBV7-9|TRBJ1-2
TGTGCCAGCGGTCGGACAGTGAACTATGGCTACACCTTC
CASGRTVNYGYTF
>TRBD1|TRBV6-5|TRBJ1-2
TGTGCCAGCAGTTCCCGGACAGGGCGGAACTATGGCTACACCTTC
CASSSRTGRNYGYTF
>TRBD2|TRBV11-2|TRBJ2-5
TGTGCCAGCAGCTACAAGGCTAGCGGGCAAGAGACCCAGTACTTC
CASSYKASGQETQYF
>NA|TRBV27|TRBJ2-5
TGTGCCAGCAGCTCGACGCCAGGGATGGGAGAGACCCAGTACTTC
CASSSTPGMGETQYF
>TRBD1|TRBV5-1|TRBJ1-2
TGCGCCAGCAGCTTGGGGGACAGGCCTTATGGCTACACCTTC
CASSLGDRPYGYTF
>NA|TRBV7-2|TRBJ2-7
TGTGCCAGCAGCCCGGGTAGGAGCTCCTACGAGCAGTACTTC
CASSPGRSSYEQYF
>NA|TRBV4-1|TRBJ2-3
TGCGCCAGCAGCCAAGGACGCTTCCAGGGCCCCCAAACAGATACGCAGTATTTT
CASSQGRFQGPQTDTQYF
>NA|TRBV20-1|TRBJ2-7
TGCAGTGCTTTAAGGGGGTACGAGCAGTACTTC
CSALRGYEQYF
>TRBD1|TRBV19|TRBJ1-1
TGTGCCAGTAGCTTCAAACAGGGGGCATTCAGTGAAGCTTTCTTT
CASSFKQGAFSEAFF
>NA|TRBV25-1|TRBJ1-1
TGTGCCAGCAGTGGATTTCGCATGAGGCATCACATGAACACTGAAGCTTTCTTT
CASSGFRMRHHMNTEAFF
>TRBD1|TRBV30|TRBJ1-6
TGTGCCCACGAGGGGGCAGGGGGTTATAATTCACCCCTCCACTTT
CAHEGAGGYNSPLHF